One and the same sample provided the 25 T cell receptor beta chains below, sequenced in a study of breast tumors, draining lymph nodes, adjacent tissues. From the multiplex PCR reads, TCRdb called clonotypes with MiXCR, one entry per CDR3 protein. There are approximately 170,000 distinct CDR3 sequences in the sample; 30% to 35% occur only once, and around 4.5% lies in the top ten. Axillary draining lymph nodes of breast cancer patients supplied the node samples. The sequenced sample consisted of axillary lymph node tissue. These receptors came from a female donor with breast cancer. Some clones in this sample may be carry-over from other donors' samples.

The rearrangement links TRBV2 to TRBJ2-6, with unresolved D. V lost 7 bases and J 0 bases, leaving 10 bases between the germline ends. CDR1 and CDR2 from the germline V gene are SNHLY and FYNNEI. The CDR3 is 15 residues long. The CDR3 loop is CASNYGRSGANVLTF. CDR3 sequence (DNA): TGTGCCAGCAATTATGGTCGCTCTGGGGCCAACGTCCTGACTTTC.

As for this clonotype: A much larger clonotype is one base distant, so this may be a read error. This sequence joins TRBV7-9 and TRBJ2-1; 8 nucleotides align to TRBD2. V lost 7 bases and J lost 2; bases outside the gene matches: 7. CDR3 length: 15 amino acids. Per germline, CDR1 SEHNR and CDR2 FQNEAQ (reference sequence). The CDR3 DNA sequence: TGTGCCAGCAACCCACTAGCGGTACCCTACAATGAGCAGTTCTTC. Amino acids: CASNPLAVPYNEQFF.

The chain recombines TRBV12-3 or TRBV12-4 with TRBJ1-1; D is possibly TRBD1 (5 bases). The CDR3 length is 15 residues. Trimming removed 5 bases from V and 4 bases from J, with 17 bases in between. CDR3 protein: CASSPSTSGTTEAFF. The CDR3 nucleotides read TGTGCCAGCAGTCCCAGTACCAGTGGGACCACTGAAGCTTTCTTT.

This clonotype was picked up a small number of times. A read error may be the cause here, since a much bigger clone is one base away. CDR3: CSAWPGQGRTQPQHF. CDR3 coding DNA: TGCAGTGCTTGGCCGGGACAGGGGCGCACTCAGCCCCAGCATTTT. The chain employs TRBV20-1 and TRBJ1-5; 10 bases match TRBD1. V gave up 5 bases and J gave up 6 bases; unmatched junction bases: 10. The CDR3 covers 15 residues. Germline V lookup: CDR1 DFQATT, CDR2 SNEGSKA (reference sequence).

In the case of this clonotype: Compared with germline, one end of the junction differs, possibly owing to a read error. The CDR3 DNA sequence: TGTGCCAGCAGCCTAGCGTGGGGGCGGGAGACCCAGTACTTC. This sequence encodes CASSLAWGRETQYF. The chain carries TRBV7-4 and TRBJ2-5; D possibly uses TRBD1 or TRBD2 (6 bases each). Germline values: CDR1 SGHVT, CDR2 SQSDAQ. The CDR3 is 14 amino acids. Full variable domain (remainder filled in from reference TRBV7-4 and TRBJ2-5): GAGVSQSPRYKVAKRGRDVALRCDSISGHVTLYWYRQTLGQGSEVLTYSQSDAQRDKSGRPSGRFSAERPERSVSTLKIQRTEQGDSAVYLCASSLAWGRETQYFGPGTRLLVL.

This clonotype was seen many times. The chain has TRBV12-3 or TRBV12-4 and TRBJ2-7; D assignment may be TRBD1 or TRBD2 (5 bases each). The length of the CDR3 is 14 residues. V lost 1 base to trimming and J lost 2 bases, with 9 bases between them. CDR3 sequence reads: CASSLGEGPYEQYF. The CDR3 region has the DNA TGTGCCAGCAGTTTAGGCGAGGGACCCTACGAGCAGTACTTC.

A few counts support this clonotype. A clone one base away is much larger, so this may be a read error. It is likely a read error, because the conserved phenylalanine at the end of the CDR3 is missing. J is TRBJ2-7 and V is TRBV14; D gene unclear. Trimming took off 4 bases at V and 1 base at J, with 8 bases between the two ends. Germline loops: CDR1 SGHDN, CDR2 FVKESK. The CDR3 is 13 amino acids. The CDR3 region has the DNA TGTGCCAGCAGCCTACTTGGGTCCTACGAGCAGTACTCC. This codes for CASSLLGSYEQYS.

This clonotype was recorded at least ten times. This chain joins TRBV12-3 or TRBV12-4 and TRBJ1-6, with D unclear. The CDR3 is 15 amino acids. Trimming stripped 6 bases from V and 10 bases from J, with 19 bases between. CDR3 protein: CASSDGPEEFSPLHF. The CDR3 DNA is TGTGCCAGCAGCGATGGACCCGAGGAATTCTCACCCCTCCACTTT.

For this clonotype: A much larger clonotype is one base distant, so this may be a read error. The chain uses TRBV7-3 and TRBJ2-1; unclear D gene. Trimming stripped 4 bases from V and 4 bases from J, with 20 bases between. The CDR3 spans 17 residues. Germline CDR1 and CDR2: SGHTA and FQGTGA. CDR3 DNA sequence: TGTGCCAGCAGCTCCCCCACGGCTTCCCATGGGTACAATGAGCAGTTCTTC. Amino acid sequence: CASSSPTASHGYNEQFF.

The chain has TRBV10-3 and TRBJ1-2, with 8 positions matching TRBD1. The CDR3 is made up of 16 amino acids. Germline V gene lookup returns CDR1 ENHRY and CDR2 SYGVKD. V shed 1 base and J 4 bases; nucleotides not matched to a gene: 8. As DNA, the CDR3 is TGTGCCATCAGTGAGTTGACAGGGGAAGCTAGCTATGGCTACACCTTC. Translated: CAISELTGEASYGYTF.

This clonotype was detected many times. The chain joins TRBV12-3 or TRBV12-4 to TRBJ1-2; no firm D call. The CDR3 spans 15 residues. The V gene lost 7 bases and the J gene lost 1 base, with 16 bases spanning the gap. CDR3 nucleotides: TGTGCCAGCACCCTCGTCCAGGCGGGTAACTATGGCTACACCTTC. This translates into CASTLVQAGNYGYTF.

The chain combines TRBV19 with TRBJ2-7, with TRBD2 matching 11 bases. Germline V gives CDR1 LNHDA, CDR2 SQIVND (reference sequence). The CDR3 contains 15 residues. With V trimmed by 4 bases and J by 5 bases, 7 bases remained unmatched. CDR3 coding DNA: TGTGCCAGTAGTACGATAGCGGGGGGGCGGCACGAGCAGTACTTC. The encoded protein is CASSTIAGGRHEQYF.

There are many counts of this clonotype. CDR3 DNA sequence: TGTGCCATCAGTGCAGGGGTTCGGGAAGAGACCCAGTACTTC. Translating gives CAISAGVREETQYF. This chain joins TRBV10-3 and TRBJ2-5; weak D call: TRBD1 (6 bases). V was trimmed by 4 bases and J by 3 bases, leaving 12 bases between them. CDR3 length: 14 amino acids. Looked up from germline, CDR1 is ENHRY and CDR2 is SYGVKD.

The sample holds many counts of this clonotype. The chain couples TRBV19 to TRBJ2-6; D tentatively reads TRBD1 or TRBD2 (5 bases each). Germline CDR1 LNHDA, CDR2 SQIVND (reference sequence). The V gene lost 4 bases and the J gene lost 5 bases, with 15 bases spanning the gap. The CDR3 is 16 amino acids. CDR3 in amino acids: CASSNPSGARANVLTF. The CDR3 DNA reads TGTGCCAGTAGTAACCCGTCCGGGGCTCGGGCCAACGTCCTGACTTTC.

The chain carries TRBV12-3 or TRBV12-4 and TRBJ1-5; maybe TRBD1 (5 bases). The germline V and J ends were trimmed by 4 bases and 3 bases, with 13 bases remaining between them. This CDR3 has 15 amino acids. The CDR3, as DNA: TGTGCCAGCAGTTCGGTAGGAGGGGACAATCAGCCCCAGCATTTT. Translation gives CASSSVGGDNQPQHF.

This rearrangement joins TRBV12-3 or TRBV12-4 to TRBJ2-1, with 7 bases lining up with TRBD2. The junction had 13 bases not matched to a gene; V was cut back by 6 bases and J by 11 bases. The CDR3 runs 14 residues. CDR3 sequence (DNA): TGTGCCAGCAGCCAGGGACTACCCAGGCACAAGCAGTTCTTC. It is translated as CASSQGLPRHKQFF.

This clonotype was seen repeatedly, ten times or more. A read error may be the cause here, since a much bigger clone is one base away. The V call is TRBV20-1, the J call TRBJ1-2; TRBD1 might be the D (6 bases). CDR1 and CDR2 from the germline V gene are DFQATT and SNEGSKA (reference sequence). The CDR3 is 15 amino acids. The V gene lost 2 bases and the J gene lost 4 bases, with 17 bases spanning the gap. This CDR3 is CSARSTGYPTYGYTF. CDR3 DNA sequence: TGCAGTGCTAGATCGACAGGTTATCCTACCTATGGCTACACCTTC.

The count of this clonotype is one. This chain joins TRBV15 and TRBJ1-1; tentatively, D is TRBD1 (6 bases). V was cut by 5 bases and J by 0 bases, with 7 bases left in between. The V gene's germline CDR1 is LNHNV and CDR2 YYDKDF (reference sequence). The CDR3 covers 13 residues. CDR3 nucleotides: TGTGCCACCAGCGGACAGCTGAACACTGAAGCTTTCTTT. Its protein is CATSGQLNTEAFF. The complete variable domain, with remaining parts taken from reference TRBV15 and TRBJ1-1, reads DAMVIQNPRYQVTQFGKPVTLSCSQTLNHNVMYWYQQKSSQAPKLLFHYYDKDFNNEADTPDNFQSRRPNTSFCFLDIRSPGLGDTAMYLCATSGQLNTEAFFGQGTRLTVV.

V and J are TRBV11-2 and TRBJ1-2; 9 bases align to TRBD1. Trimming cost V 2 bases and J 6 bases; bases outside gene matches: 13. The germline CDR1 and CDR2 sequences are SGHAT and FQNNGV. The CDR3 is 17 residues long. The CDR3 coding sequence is TGTGCCAGCAGCTTATACCTAGCGGGACAGGGTTTGCATGGCTACACCTTC. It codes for CASSLYLAGQGLHGYTF.

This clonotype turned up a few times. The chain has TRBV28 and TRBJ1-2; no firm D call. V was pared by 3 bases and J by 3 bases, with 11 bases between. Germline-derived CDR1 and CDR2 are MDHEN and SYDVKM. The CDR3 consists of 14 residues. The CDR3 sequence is CASSLKGSHYGYTF. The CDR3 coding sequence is TGTGCCAGCAGTTTGAAGGGATCCCACTATGGCTACACCTTC.

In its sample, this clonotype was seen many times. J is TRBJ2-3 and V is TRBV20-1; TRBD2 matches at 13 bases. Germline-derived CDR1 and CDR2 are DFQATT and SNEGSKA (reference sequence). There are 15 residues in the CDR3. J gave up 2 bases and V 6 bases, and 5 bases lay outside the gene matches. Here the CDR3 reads CSATSGRGVTDTQYF. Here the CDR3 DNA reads TGCAGTGCAACTAGCGGGAGGGGGGTCACAGATACGCAGTATTTT.

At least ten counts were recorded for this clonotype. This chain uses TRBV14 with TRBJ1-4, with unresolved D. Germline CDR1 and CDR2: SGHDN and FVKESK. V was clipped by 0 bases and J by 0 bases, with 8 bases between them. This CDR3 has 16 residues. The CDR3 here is CASSQEVRPTNEKLFF. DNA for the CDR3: TGTGCCAGCAGCCAAGAAGTCCGCCCAACTAATGAAAAACTGTTTTTT.

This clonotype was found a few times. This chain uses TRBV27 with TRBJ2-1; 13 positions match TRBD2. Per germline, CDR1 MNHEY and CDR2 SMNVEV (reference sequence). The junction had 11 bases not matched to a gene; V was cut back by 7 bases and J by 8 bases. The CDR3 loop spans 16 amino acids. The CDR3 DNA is TGTGCCAGCAACATCTCACTAGCGGGAGGGCCGGATGAGCAGTTCTTC. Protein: CASNISLAGGPDEQFF.

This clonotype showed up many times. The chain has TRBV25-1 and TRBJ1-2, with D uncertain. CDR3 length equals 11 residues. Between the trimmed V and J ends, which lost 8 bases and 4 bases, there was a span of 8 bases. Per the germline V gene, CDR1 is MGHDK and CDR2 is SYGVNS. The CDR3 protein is CASDGRYGYTF. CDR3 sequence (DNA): TGTGCCAGCGACGGACGCTATGGCTACACCTTC.

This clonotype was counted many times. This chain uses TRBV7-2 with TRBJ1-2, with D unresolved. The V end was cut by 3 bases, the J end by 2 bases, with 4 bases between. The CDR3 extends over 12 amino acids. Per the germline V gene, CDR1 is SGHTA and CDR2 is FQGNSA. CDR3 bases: TGTGCCAGCAGCTTCGAGAACTATGGCTACACCTTC. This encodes CASSFENYGYTF.